This is a list of T cell receptor beta chains from one sample in a study of cytomegalovirus exposure and HLA in healthy donors. Sequencing was performed with immunoSEQ multiplex PCR; in TCRdb, only in-frame clones are kept and a portion is missing. The profile shows under 200,000 clones, 60% to 80% of them singletons. The sample consisted of PBMCs. The receptors originated from a man in his forties or fifties in good health and CMV-seropositive. The CDR3 runs from the conserved cysteine through the conserved F or W. The D gene is left open where the match is weak. Clone size is stated in some rows and not others, as once, few, many or a class when expanded.

TRBJ1-2 once - TRBV7-8 TGTGCCAGCAGCTCAAGTACTCTGGGGGCCTATGGCTACACCTTC CASSSSTLGAYGYTF
TRBJ1-5 - TRBD1 TRBV19 TGTGCCAGCAACAGGGGGCGCGGTCAGCCCCAGCATTTT CASNRGRGQPQHF
TRBJ1-2 - - TRBV4-1 TGCGCCAGCAGCCCCCCCAGGGGCCATGGCTACACCTTC CASSPPRGHGYTF
TRBJ2-7 - - TRBV6-6 TGTGCCAGCAATCCACAGGGCCGGCTATACGAGCAGTACTTC CASNPQGRLYEQYF
TRBJ1-4 few TRBD1 TRBV5-6 TGTGCCAGCAGCCTGTGGGACAGGGCTAATGAAAAACTGTTTTTT CASSLWDRANEKLFF
TRBJ2-2 - - TRBV27 TGTGCCAGCAGTTTATATAGCCAGAACACCGGGGAGCTGTTTTTT CASSLYSQNTGELFF
TRBJ2-5 - TRBD2 TRBV10-2 TGCGCCAGCAGTCGGGGTAGCGGGGCCCATACCATCGAAAGCCAAGAGACCCAGTACTTC CASSRGSGAHTIESQETQYF
TRBJ2-7 - - TRBV4-3 TGCGCCAGCGGCCTGACTAGGAGCCTGTCCTACGAGCAGTACTTC CASGLTRSLSYEQYF
TRBJ2-1 - TRBD2 TRBV19 TGTGCCAGTAGTGCGCAGGGACTAGCGGTGAACAATGAGCAGTTCTTC CASSAQGLAVNNEQFF
TRBJ2-7 few TRBD2 TRBV6-5 TGTGCCAGCAGTTACTCTAGCGGGGGGGCCTACGAGCAGTACTTC CASSYSSGGAYEQYF
TRBJ2-5 - TRBD2 TRBV27 TGTGCCAGCAGCCCGGGACTAGCGGGGGGGGTCTTCCAAGAGACCCAGTACTTC CASSPGLAGGVFQETQYF
TRBJ2-3 - - TRBV4-2 TGTGCCAGCAGCCAAGATCGTTATACGCAGTATTTT CASSQDRYTQYF
TRBJ2-3 - - TRBV7-9 TGTGCCAGCAGCTGGGGCGATACGCAGTATTTT CASSWGDTQYF
TRBJ1-2 - - TRBV18 TGTGCCAGCTCACCAAAGGGGATCTATGGCTACACCTTC CASSPKGIYGYTF
TRBJ2-7 - - TRBV9 TGTGCCAGCAGCCCCCAAGGGGGGGTCGGCTCCTACGAGCAGTACTTC CASSPQGGVGSYEQYF
TRBJ2-7 few TRBD1 TRBV4-1 TGCGCCAGCAGCCAAGCAAGGGGACAGGGGTACGAGCAGTACTTC CASSQARGQGYEQYF
TRBJ1-5 - - TRBV7-9 TGTGCCAGCAGCTTAGCGGGGGGAGGGGAGCGCCAGCCCCAGCATTTT CASSLAGGGERQPQHF
TRBJ1-2 - TRBD1 TRBV4-1 TGCGCCAGCAGCCATAGTGGCAGGGGGCGAGTAGACTATGGCTACACCTTC CASSHSGRGRVDYGYTF
TRBJ1-6 - - TRBV7-9 TGTGCCAGCAGCTCCGGACAGACTGGAAATTCACCCCTCCACTTT CASSSGQTGNSPLHF
TRBJ1-2 few - TRBV28 TGTGCCAGCAGTTTACGGGTTGCTAACTATGGCTACACCTTC CASSLRVANYGYTF
TRBJ2-5 - TRBD2 TRBV4-3 TGCGCCAGCAGCCAAGATTGGCGGGGGGCCCAAGAGACCCAGTACTTC CASSQDWRGAQETQYF
TRBJ2-5 - - TRBV28 TGTGCCAGCAGTTTGGACAGCAGAGGAGAGACCCAGTACTTC CASSLDSRGETQYF
TRBJ2-7 - TRBD1 TRBV5-4 TGTGCCAGCAGCTTAAAGGACAGGGGCCGCGAGCAGTACTTC CASSLKDRGREQYF
TRBJ1-2 - TRBD1 TRBV11-2 TGTGCCAGCAGCTTGAGTGGGACAGGGGGAGTCACTTATGGCTACACCTTC CASSLSGTGGVTYGYTF
TRBJ1-2 - TRBD1 TRBV6-5 TGTGCCAGCACTCCGACCGGGACAGGGGCTGGCTACACCTTC CASTPTGTGAGYTF
TRBJ2-6 - - TRBV25-1 TGTGCCAGCAGTGATTGGGGCGAAGGTTCTGGGGCCAACGTCCTGACTTTC CASSDWGEGSGANVLTF
TRBJ2-3 - - TRBV30 TGTGCCTGGACAGGGGGGCTTAGCACAGATACGCAGTATTTT CAWTGGLSTDTQYF
TRBJ2-5 once TRBD1 TRBV11-2 TGTGCCAGCAGCTTAAATGGACAGGGCGTTCAAGAGACCCAGTACTTC CASSLNGQGVQETQYF
TRBJ2-7 few - TRBV6-5 TGTGCCAGCAGTTACGCAGGGGCCGGCTCGAACGAGCAGTACTTC CASSYAGAGSNEQYF
TRBJ2-3 - TRBD1 TRBV10-3 TGTGCCATCAAGGGACAGGGGGTTTCCACAGATACGCAGTATTTT CAIKGQGVSTDTQYF
TRBJ1-1 - TRBD1 TRBV15 TGTGCCACCAGCGGCTACAGGGGACACGAAGCTTTCTTT CATSGYRGHEAFF
TRBJ2-3 - - TRBV14 TGTGCCAGCAGTCCTCTGCGGGTCACAGATACGCAGTATTTT CASSPLRVTDTQYF
TRBJ1-5 - - TRBV5-6 TGTGCCAGCAGCTTGCAGGGTACGGGCAATCAGCCCCAGCATTTT CASSLQGTGNQPQHF
TRBJ2-7 once TRBD2 TRBV4-3 TGCGCCAGCAGCCACTTCACCGGGACTATGAACTACGAGCAGTACTTC CASSHFTGTMNYEQYF
TRBJ1-5 - - TRBV18 TGTGCCAGCTCACCACCGGGGGGACGGGGTCTGGTCCAGCATTTT CASSPPGGRGLVQHF
TRBJ2-7 - TRBD1 TRBV7-9 TGTGCCAGCAGTATACAGGGGATCTACGAGCAGTACTTC CASSIQGIYEQYF
TRBJ1-4 - - TRBV2 TGTGCCAGCAGTGTTCAAAGGGGTGGTGAAAAACTGTTTTTT CASSVQRGGEKLFF
TRBJ1-1 - TRBD1 TRBV7-9 TGTGCCAGCAGCTCCCTAGGACAGGCGGCGAACACTGAAGCTTTCTTT CASSSLGQAANTEAFF